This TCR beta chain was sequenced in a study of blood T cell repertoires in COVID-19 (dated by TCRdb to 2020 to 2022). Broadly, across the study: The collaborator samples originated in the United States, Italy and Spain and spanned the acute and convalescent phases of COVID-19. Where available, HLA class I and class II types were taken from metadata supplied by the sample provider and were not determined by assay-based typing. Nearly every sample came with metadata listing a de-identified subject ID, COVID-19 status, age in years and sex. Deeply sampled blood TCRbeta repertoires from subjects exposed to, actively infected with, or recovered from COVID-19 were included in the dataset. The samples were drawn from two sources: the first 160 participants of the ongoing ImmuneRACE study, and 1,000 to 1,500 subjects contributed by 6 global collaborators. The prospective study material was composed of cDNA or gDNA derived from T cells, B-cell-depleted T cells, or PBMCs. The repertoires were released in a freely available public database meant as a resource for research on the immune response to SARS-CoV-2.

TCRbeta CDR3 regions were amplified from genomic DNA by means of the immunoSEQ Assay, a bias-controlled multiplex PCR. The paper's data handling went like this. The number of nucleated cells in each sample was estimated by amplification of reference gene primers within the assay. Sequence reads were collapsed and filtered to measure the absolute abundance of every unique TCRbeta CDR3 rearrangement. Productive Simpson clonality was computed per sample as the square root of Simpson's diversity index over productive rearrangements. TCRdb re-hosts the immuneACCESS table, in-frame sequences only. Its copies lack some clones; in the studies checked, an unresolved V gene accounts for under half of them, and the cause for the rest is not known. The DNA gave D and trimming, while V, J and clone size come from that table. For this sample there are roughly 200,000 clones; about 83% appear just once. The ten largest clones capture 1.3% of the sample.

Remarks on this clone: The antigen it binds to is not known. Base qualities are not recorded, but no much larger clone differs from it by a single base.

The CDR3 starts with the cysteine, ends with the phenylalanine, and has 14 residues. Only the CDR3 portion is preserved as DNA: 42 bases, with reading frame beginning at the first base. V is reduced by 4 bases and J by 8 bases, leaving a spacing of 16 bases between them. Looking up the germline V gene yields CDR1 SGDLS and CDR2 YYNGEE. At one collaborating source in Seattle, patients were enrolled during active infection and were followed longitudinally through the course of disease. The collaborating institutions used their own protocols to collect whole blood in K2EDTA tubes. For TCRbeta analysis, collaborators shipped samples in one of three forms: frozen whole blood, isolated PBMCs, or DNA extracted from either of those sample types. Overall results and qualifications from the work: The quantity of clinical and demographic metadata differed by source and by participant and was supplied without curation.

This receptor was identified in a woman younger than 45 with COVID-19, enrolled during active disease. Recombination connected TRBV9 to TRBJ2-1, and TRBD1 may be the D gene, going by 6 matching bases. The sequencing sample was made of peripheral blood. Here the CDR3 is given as CASSPQGSSDEQFF. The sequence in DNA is TGTGCCAGCAGCCCACAGGGTTCTTCGGATGAGCAGTTCTTC. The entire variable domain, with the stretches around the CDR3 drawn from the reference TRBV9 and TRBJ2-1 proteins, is DSGVTQTPKHLITATGQRVTLRCSPRSGDLSVYWYQQSLDQGLQFLIQYYNGEERAKGNILERFSAQQFPDLHSELNLSSLELGDSALYFCASSPQGSSDEQFFGPGTRLTVL.